This T cell receptor (beta chain) was sequenced for a study of blood T cell repertoires in COVID-19. Overall study: Acute and convalescent COVID-19 samples came from the United States, Italy and Spain.

Per germline, CDR1 SGHRS and CDR2 YFSETQ. After removal of 0 bases from V and 5 bases from J, the junction contained 2 bases not matched to a gene. This CDR3 is built from 15 residues. Assay used: immunoSEQ multiplex PCR; TCRdb lists only in-frame clones, some missing. Of a few hundred thousand clones in the sample, approximately 86% were seen once. On this clone itself: Other nucleotide sequences in the sample specify the same CDR3.

The chain employs TRBV5-1 and TRBJ2-3, with 11 bases identical to TRBD2. Sample: peripheral blood. This TCR came from a man aged 80 or over with acute or convalescent COVID-19. In DNA, the CDR3 is TGCGCCAGCAGCTTGGTACTAGCGGGGGAAGATACGCAGTATTTT. Protein: CASSLVLAGEDTQYF.